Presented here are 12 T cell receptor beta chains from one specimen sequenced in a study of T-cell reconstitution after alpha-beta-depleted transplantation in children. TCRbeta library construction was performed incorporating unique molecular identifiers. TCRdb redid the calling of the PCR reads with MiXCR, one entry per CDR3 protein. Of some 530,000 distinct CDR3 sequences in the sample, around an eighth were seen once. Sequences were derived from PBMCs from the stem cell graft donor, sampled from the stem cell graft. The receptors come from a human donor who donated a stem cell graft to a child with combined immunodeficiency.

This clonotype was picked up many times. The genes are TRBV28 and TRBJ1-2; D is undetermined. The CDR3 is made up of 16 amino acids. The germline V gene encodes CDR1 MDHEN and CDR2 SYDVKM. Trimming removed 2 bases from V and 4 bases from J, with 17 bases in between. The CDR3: CASSLVDLPNPYGYTF. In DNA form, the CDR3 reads TGTGCCAGCAGTTTAGTAGACCTTCCCAACCCCTATGGCTACACCTTC.

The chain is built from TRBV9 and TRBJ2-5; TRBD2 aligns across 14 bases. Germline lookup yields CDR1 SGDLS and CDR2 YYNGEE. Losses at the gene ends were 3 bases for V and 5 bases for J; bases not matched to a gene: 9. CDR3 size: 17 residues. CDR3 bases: TGTGCCAGCAGCGGAAAGGGACTAGCGGGAGTTGGTGAGACCCAGTACTTC. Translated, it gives CASSGKGLAGVGETQYF.

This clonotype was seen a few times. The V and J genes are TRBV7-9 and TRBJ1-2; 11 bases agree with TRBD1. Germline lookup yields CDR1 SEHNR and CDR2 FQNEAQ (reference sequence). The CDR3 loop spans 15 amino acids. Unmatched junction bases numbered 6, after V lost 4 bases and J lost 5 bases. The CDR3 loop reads CASSSGTGGPYGYTF. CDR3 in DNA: TGTGCCAGCAGCTCCGGGACAGGGGGACCTTATGGCTACACCTTC.

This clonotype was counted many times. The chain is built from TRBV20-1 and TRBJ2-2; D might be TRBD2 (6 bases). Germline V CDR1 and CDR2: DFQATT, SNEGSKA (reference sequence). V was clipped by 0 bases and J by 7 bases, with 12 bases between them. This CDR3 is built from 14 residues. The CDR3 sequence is CSARDFQGGGELFF. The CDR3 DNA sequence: TGCAGTGCTAGAGATTTCCAGGGAGGCGGGGAGCTGTTTTTT.

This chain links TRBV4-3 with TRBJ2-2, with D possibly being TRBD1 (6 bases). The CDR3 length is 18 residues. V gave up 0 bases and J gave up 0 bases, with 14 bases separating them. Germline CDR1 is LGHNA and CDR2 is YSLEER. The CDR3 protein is CASSQDPFGTTNTGELFF. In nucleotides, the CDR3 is TGCGCCAGCAGCCAAGATCCTTTTGGGACAACGAACACCGGGGAGCTGTTTTTT.

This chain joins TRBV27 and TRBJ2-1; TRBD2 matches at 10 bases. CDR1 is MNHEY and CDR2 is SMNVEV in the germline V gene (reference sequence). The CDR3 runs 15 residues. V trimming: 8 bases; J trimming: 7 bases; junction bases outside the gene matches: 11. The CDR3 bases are TGTGCCAGCTCCGGTTGGAGCGGGGGGGATAATGAGCAGTTCTTC. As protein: CASSGWSGGDNEQFF.

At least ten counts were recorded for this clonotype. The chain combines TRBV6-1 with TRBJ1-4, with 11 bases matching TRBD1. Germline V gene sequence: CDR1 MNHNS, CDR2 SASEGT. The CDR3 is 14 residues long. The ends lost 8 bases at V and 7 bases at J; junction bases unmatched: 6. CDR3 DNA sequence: TGTGCCAGCGGCCCGGACAGGGGGCGTGAAAAACTGTTTTTT. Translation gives CASGPDRGREKLFF.

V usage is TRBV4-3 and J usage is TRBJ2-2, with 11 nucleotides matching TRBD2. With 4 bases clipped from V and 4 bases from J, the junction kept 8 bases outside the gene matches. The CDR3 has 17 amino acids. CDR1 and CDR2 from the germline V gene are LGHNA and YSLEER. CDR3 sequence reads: CASSRSTSGSGTGELFF. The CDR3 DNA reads TGCGCCAGCAGCCGAAGCACTAGCGGGAGTGGCACCGGGGAGCTGTTTTTT.

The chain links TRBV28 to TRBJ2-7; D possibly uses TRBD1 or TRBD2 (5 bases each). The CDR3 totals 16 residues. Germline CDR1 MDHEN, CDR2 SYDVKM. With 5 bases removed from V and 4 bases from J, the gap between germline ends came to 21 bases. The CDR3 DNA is TGTGCCAGCAGTCTCCTTAGGTCGGGACGGGGTTACGAGCAGTACTTC. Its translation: CASSLLRSGRGYEQYF. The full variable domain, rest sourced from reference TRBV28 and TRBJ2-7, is DVKVTQSSRYLVKRTGEKVFLECVQDMDHENMFWYRQDPGLGLRLIYFSYDVKMKEKGDIPEGYSVSREKKERFSLILESASTNQTSMYLCASSLLRSGRGYEQYFGPGTRLTVT.

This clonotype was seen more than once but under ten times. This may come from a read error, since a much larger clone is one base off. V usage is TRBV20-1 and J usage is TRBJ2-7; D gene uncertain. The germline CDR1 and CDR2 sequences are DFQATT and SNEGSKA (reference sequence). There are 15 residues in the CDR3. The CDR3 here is CCARLGIGRTYEQYF. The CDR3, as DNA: TGCTGTGCTAGATTAGGAATAGGTCGTACCTACGAGCAGTACTTC.

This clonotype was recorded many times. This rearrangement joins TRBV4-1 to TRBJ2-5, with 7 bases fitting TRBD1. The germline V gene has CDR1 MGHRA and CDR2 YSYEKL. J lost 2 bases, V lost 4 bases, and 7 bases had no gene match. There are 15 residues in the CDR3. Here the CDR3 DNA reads TGCGCCAGCAGCCCAGGCAGGGGGTTTCAAGAGACCCAGTACTTC. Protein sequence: CASSPGRGFQETQYF.

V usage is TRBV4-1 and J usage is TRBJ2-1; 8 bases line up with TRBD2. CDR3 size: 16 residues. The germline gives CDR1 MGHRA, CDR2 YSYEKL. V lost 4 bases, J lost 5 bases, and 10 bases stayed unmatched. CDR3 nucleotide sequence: TGCGCCAGCAGCCTAACACGGGAGGGCAGGGACAATGAGCAGTTCTTC. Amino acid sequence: CASSLTREGRDNEQFF.